Below, 29 T cell receptor beta chains from the same sample are listed, as sequenced in a study of blood T cells in healthy people across ages. A second roughly 6 to 11 cycle PCR used barcoded and J-beta primers. One entry per CDR3 protein results from TCRdb running MiXCR on the 5' RACE reads. The profile shows 1.5 million to 2 million distinct CDR3 sequences, 39% of them singletons. Sequencing was performed on blood. The receptors were sampled from a human donor in good health.

This chain connects TRBV20-1 to TRBJ2-5, with D tentatively TRBD1 (6 bases). Per the germline V gene, CDR1 is DFQATT and CDR2 is SNEGSKA (reference sequence). The CDR3 length is 11 residues. V was clipped by 4 bases and J by 4 bases, with 7 bases between them. DNA of the CDR3: TGCAGTGCTAACAGGGTAGAGACCCAGTACTTC. This codes for CSANRVETQYF.

On this clonotype: This may come from a read error, since a much larger clone is one base off. The limits of the CDR3 on the DNA are not certain, so only TCRdb's listed CDR3 is given. The chain links TRBV29-1 to TRBJ1-1. The germline gives CDR1 SQVTM, CDR2 ANQGSEA. A total of 11 residues make up the CDR3, ends included. The chain's CDR3 is CSVHICSEAFF.

This clonotype was recorded a few times. This sequence joins TRBV20-1 and TRBJ2-7; D is perhaps TRBD1 (5 bases). The CDR3 totals 14 residues. V lost 0 bases and J 2 bases, leaving 11 bases between the germline ends. Looked up from germline, CDR1 is DFQATT and CDR2 is SNEGSKA (reference sequence). In DNA form, the CDR3 reads TGCAGTGCTAGAGATACAAGGGGTGCCTACGAGCAGTACTTC. This sequence encodes CSARDTRGAYEQYF.

Concerning this clonotype: At one of its ends the junction is not consistent with the germline gene, which may arise from a read error. The chain combines TRBV7-2 with TRBJ2-1; no definite D call. The CDR3 runs to 13 residues. Looked up from germline, CDR1 is SGHTA and CDR2 is FQGNSA. The DNA for the CDR3 is TGTGCCAGCAGCTTATTAAGGTACAATGCGCAGTTCTTC. It is translated as CASSLLRYNAQFF.

This clonotype has more than one count but fewer than ten. The V call is TRBV7-2, the J call TRBJ2-3; 7 bases are shared with TRBD1. This CDR3 spans 14 amino acids. J lost 5 bases, V lost 5 bases, and 7 bases had no gene match. Per germline, CDR1 SGHTA and CDR2 FQGNSA. CDR3 bases: TGTGCCAGCAGCCCAGACAGGGACGAAGATACGCAGTATTTT. Protein: CASSPDRDEDTQYF.

This clonotype was observed at least ten times. This chain joins TRBV15 and TRBJ2-7, with a weak D call TRBD2 (6 bases). The closer fit of TRBJ2-5 to the DNA end suggests the J call may be wrong. Per the germline V gene, CDR1 is LNHNV and CDR2 is YYDKDF (reference sequence). The CDR3 runs to 15 residues. CDR3 residues: CATSRDGGPRETQYF. In DNA, the CDR3 is TGTGCCACCAGCAGAGATGGAGGGCCTCGGGAGACCCAGTACTTC.

With regard to this clonotype: At one end the junction does not follow the germline gene, possibly because of a read error. The chain couples TRBV11-3 to TRBJ2-5; weak D call: TRBD1 (5 bases). The CDR3 is 14 residues long. Germline V lookup: CDR1 SGHNT, CDR2 YENEEA. In DNA form, the CDR3 reads TGTGCCAGCAGCTTAGGGTCAGGACAAGAGGCCCAGTACTTC. Protein: CASSLGSGQEAQYF.

This clonotype was observed a few times. The CDR3 loop reads CSASSPGLVSYEQYF. In DNA form, the CDR3 reads TGCAGTGCTAGTTCACCGGGACTAGTCTCCTACGAGCAGTACTTC. The J gene is TRBJ2-7, the V gene TRBV20-1; 8 nucleotides agree with TRBD2. V dropped 3 bases and J dropped 0; count of bases not matched to a gene: 7. This CDR3 spans 15 amino acids. Germline CDR1 reads DFQATT; CDR2 reads SNEGSKA (reference sequence).

This clonotype was seen many times. The chain uses TRBV29-1 and TRBJ2-5; no clear D gene. Deletions cut 6 bases from V and 5 bases from J, with 13 bases between. Looked up from germline, CDR1 is SQVTM and CDR2 is ANQGSEA. The CDR3 is 12 residues long. CDR3 nucleotide sequence: TGCAGCGTGAACGACGGCCAGGAGACCCAGTACTTC. Translating gives CSVNDGQETQYF.

The chain couples TRBV20-1 to TRBJ1-5; tentative D call: TRBD1 (5 bases). Trimming pared 4 bases from V and 4 bases from J, leaving 14 bases between. The germline V gene encodes CDR1 DFQATT and CDR2 SNEGSKA (reference sequence). This CDR3 is built from 14 residues. The CDR3 here is CSATQGGANQPQHF. The CDR3 DNA is TGCAGTGCTACCCAGGGAGGGGCAAATCAGCCCCAGCATTTT.

Only a few counts were recorded for this clonotype. V gene TRBV12-3 or TRBV12-4 combines with J gene TRBJ2-2, with TRBD2 matching 9 bases. V lost 7 bases and J lost 5; bases outside the gene matches: 5. CDR3 length: 14 residues. In DNA, the CDR3 is TGTGCCAGCACAGGCGGGGGGGATACCGGGGAGCTGTTTTTT. It specifies CASTGGGDTGELFF.

The CDR3 is CASSHAGGNSPLHF. The CDR3 DNA follows: TGTGCCAGCAGCCACGCTGGGGGGAATTCACCCCTCCACTTT. This sequence joins TRBV3-1 and TRBJ1-6, with D tentatively TRBD1 (5 bases). Germline CDR1 and CDR2: LGHDT and YNNKEL (reference sequence). CDR3 length: 14 residues. With 3 bases removed from V and 7 bases from J, the gap between germline ends came to 10 bases.

Worth noting for this clonotype: An end of the junction differs from the germline gene, which may be a read error. This chain uses TRBV7-9 with TRBJ2-3; 9 nucleotides agree with TRBD1. Looked up from germline, CDR1 is SEHNR and CDR2 is FQNEAQ (reference sequence). The length of the CDR3 is 15 residues. CDR3: CASSSTGTGTDTRYF. In DNA form, the CDR3 reads TGTGCCAGCAGCTCGACCGGGACAGGGACAGATACGCGGTATTTT.

The CDR3 sequence: CSASAQGTEAFF. CDR3 DNA sequence: TGCAGTGCTAGCGCGCAGGGGACTGAAGCTTTCTTT. This sequence joins TRBV20-1 and TRBJ1-1; maybe TRBD1 (6 bases). The germline CDR1 and CDR2 sequences are DFQATT and SNEGSKA (reference sequence). V dropped 3 bases and J dropped 5 bases, with 10 bases sitting between them. The CDR3 extends over 12 amino acids.

This clonotype was observed a few times. The chain links TRBV9 to TRBJ2-1; D is possibly TRBD1 or TRBD2 (5 bases each). The germline V gene encodes CDR1 SGDLS and CDR2 YYNGEE. V dropped 0 bases and J dropped 4 bases, with 14 bases sitting between them. The CDR3 contains 16 residues. As DNA, the CDR3 is TGTGCCAGCAGCGTAGATGGGGACCCGGTTTACAATGAGCAGTTCTTC. The encoded protein is CASSVDGDPVYNEQFF.

Remarks on this clonotype: The junction departs from the called germline gene at one end, perhaps through a read error. This sequence joins TRBV5-1 and TRBJ2-4, with 7 bases matching TRBD1. The CDR3 has 16 amino acids. Germline V gene sequence: CDR1 SGHRS, CDR2 YFSETQ. CDR3 DNA sequence: TGCGCCAGCAGCCCCGACAGGGTTCTAGCCAAAAACGTTCAGTACTTC. Its translation is CASSPDRVLAKNVQYF.

The rearrangement links TRBV20-1 to TRBJ1-4; D perhaps matches TRBD1 (5 bases). V was pared by 7 bases and J by 5 bases, with 11 bases between. This CDR3 has 12 amino acids. CDR1 DFQATT and CDR2 SNEGSKA come from the germline V gene (reference sequence). The CDR3 region has the DNA TGCAGTGTGGGACGGGAGAATGAAAAACTGTTTTTT. Translation: CSVGRENEKLFF.

This chain uses TRBV12-5 with TRBJ2-5; the D gene is possibly TRBD2 (6 bases). CDR3 length equals 14 residues. Germline lookup yields CDR1 LGHNT and CDR2 FRNRAP. V was shortened by 4 bases and J by 5 bases, with 14 bases between the two germline ends. The CDR3 DNA follows: TGTGCTAGTGGTTGGGAGGTTGGCTCTGAGACCCAGTACTTC. Amino acids: CASGWEVGSETQYF.

This sequence joins TRBV20-1 and TRBJ1-5; tentative D call: TRBD1 (5 bases). CDR3 length: 12 amino acids. V was pared by 7 bases and J by 4 bases, with 11 bases between. The V gene's germline CDR1 is DFQATT and CDR2 SNEGSKA (reference sequence). The CDR3 region is CSVRGGNQPQHF. In DNA form, the CDR3 reads TGCAGTGTAAGGGGCGGAAATCAGCCCCAGCATTTT.

The chain uses TRBV4-1 and TRBJ2-4, with a possible D match to TRBD2 (6 bases). The J call may not be correct, given that the DNA end is closer to TRBJ2-5. CDR3 length equals 17 residues. Per germline, CDR1 MGHRA and CDR2 YSYEKL. For the CDR3, the DNA is TGCGCCAGCAGCCAGGGACTTTCCCCAGCGGTGGCAGAGACCCAGTACTTC. Translation: CASSQGLSPAVAETQYF.

This clonotype has at least ten counts. The chain has TRBV28 and TRBJ2-7, with D hard to call. The V end was cut by 4 bases, the J end by 2 bases, with 9 bases between. Germline CDR1 MDHEN, CDR2 SYDVKM. The CDR3 totals 13 residues. CDR3 in amino acids: CASSSGETYEQYF. In DNA form, the CDR3 reads TGTGCCAGCAGTTCTGGAGAAACCTACGAGCAGTACTTC.

The V gene is TRBV29-1, the J gene TRBJ2-1; maybe TRBD1 (6 bases). This CDR3 has 15 amino acids. Trimming left V 0 bases short and J 5 bases short, with 14 bases between. The germline CDR1 and CDR2 sequences are SQVTM and ANQGSEA. The CDR3, as DNA: TGCAGCGTTGAAGAGGGAGAACAGGGAGACAATGAGCAGTTCTTC. Translated, it gives CSVEEGEQGDNEQFF.

This clonotype was seen more than once but under ten times. V is TRBV20-1 and J is TRBJ2-7, with D perhaps matching TRBD2 (5 bases). This CDR3 region has 14 residues. Trimming shortened V by 0 bases and J by 6 bases, and 15 bases separated the two germline ends. Germline CDR1 is DFQATT and CDR2 is SNEGSKA (reference sequence). The CDR3 nucleotides are TGCAGTGCTAGAGATGGCCTTGCGGCGGGCGAGCAGTACTTC. Translated: CSARDGLAAGEQYF.

This chain joins TRBV12-3 or TRBV12-4 and TRBJ1-5, with D uncertain. The CDR3 spans 16 residues. V shed 1 base and J shed 4 bases, with 14 bases lying between them. This CDR3 is CASSLGRWAPNQPQHF. CDR3 DNA: TGTGCCAGCAGTTTAGGCAGGTGGGCCCCAAATCAGCCCCAGCATTTT.

The chain couples TRBV11-2 to TRBJ1-1; the D gene is possibly TRBD1 (5 bases). V was clipped by 0 bases and J by 7 bases, with 12 bases between them. The germline gives CDR1 SGHAT, CDR2 FQNNGV. The CDR3 runs to 14 residues. The CDR3 DNA reads as TGTGCCAGCAGCTTAGATCAGGGACGGAGTGAAGCTTTCTTT. This encodes CASSLDQGRSEAFF.

The rearrangement joins TRBV5-1 to TRBJ1-5; tentative D call: TRBD1 (5 bases). Trimming took 3 bases from V and 3 from J, leaving 13 bases between them. This CDR3 comprises 15 residues. The germline CDR1 and CDR2 sequences are SGHRS and YFSETQ. CDR3 region: CASSWWGEPNQPQHF. In DNA, the CDR3 is TGCGCCAGCAGCTGGTGGGGGGAGCCCAATCAGCCCCAGCATTTT.

In its sample, this clonotype was seen many times. V and J are TRBV12-3 or TRBV12-4 and TRBJ1-2, with D possibly matching TRBD1 (5 bases). With 3 bases removed from V and 5 bases from J, the gap between germline ends came to 13 bases. The CDR3 has 14 residues. The CDR3 nucleotides read TGTGCCAGCAGTTTCAGGGCGGGACGGTATGGCTACACCTTC. Protein product: CASSFRAGRYGYTF.

This chain links TRBV7-2 with TRBJ1-2; 9 bases agree with TRBD1. The CDR3 length is 14 residues. CDR1 and CDR2 from the germline V gene are SGHTA and FQGNSA. V dropped 4 bases and J dropped 8; count of bases not matched to a gene: 8. CDR3 protein: CASSSSGTGNGYTF. The DNA for the CDR3 is TGTGCCAGCAGCTCTTCCGGGACAGGGAACGGCTACACCTTC.

This clonotype was picked up a small number of times. The chain recombines TRBV20-1 with TRBJ2-7; 7 bases match TRBD2. The CDR3 consists of 13 residues. J lost 0 bases, V lost 7 bases, and 6 bases had no gene match. The germline gives CDR1 DFQATT, CDR2 SNEGSKA (reference sequence). The CDR3 coding sequence is TGCAGTGTACTTAGCGGGTCCTCCTACGAGCAGTACTTC. Its protein is CSVLSGSSYEQYF.